A single sample is the source of the 3 T cell receptor beta chains below, sequenced in a study of blood T cells in healthy people across ages. It was with a sample-barcoded 5' primer and a J-beta primer mix that a second PCR of about 6 to 12 cycles was run. Via MiXCR, TCRdb re-called the 5' RACE reads, giving one row per CDR3 protein. The sample has around 1.5 million distinct CDR3 sequences, about 31% seen once. Sequencing input: blood. These receptors came from a woman younger than 45 in good health.

The chain combines TRBV1 with TRBJ2-7. TRBV1 is classified as a pseudogene. There are 12 residues in the CDR3. The CDR3 region has the DNA TGCACCAGCAGCCAAATCGGGTACGAGCAGTACTTC. Translated, it gives CTSSQIGYEQYF.

The chain uses TRBV29-1 and TRBJ2-5, with 10 bases aligning to TRBD2. Germline lookup yields CDR1 SQVTM and CDR2 ANQGSEA. There are 16 residues in the CDR3. V gave up 1 base and J gave up 1 base; unmatched junction bases: 6. The CDR3 DNA reads as TGCAGCGTTGAAGGAAGCGGGAGGGCGTCCCAAGAGACCCAGTACTTC. This gives the protein CSVEGSGRASQETQYF.

At least ten counts were recorded for this clonotype. V gene TRBV29-1 combines with J gene TRBJ2-7; unclear D gene. Germline V CDR1 and CDR2: SQVTM, ANQGSEA. The CDR3 is 12 residues long. Trimming took 2 bases from V and 4 from J, leaving 9 bases between them. The CDR3 DNA reads TGCAGCGTTGAAAGAGACGGGTACGAGCAGTACTTC. Amino acids: CSVERDGYEQYF.